This T cell receptor beta chain came from a study of shared clonotypes between healthy human individuals (dated by TCRdb to 2020 to 2022). About the full investigation: A few men and a couple of women, aged 18 to 49 years, made up the cohort. For each donor, CD4 naive and CD4 memory were each run on three plates, CD8 naive on two plates, and CD8 memory on one plate. Blood TCR repertoires of five healthy adults were deeply sequenced to estimate repertoire size and the extent of clonotype sharing between individuals. Libraries were prepared and TCR repertoires were sequenced by different laboratories using diverse techniques, in order to increase sequencing depth and limit assay-specific biases. Between about 0.9 and 9 billion PBMCs per donor were obtained by leukapheresis.

Broader findings and caveats from the paper: Clonotypes shared by all four sorted-subset donors showed higher generation probabilities than non-shared clonotypes. Sampling was limited to blood, and TCR repertoires in tissue likely differ from TCR repertoires in blood. Larger estimated clonotype richness was generally found for naive subsets than for memory subsets. Pairwise subsampling led to the expectation that sequencing depth would affect the degree of clonotype sharing among donors. The small number of donors limited the genetic and exposure-history diversity represented. Sharing across a few donors was observed for approximately 5% of naive CD4, around 3.5% of naive CD8, roughly 2.4% of memory CD4, and less than 0.45% of memory CD8 clonotypes. Even with the large sequencing depth, rarefaction of the sorted-subset datasets indicated that sequencing was incomplete.

Using the deep immunoSEQ assay, TCR CDR3 regions were amplified from genomic DNA by multiplex PCR. Genomic DNA extracted from each cell subset was distributed evenly over all wells of several immunoSEQ 96-well plates, and each plate served as one replicate. For sorted subsets, around 200 ng genomic DNA, equal to 30,000 or so T cell genomes, was loaded into each replicate PCR. The purified libraries were quantified using a Qubit 3.0 fluorometer, sized with a Bioanalyzer 2100, and then quantified again using the KAPA Library Quantification kit. Every immunoSEQ 96-well plate was sequenced on a separate single-read 150-cycle Illumina NextSeq 550 flow cell. From the authors' description of their analysis: Because the immunoSEQ output held only junctional sequences and lacked quality scores, the filtering could not match the filtering applied to full-length reads. To assign V/J genes and CDR3, sequences were annotated against IMGT germline references using PyIR, a Python wrapper for IgBLAST v1.9. Reads were removed for weak V/J assignments (E-value above 1e-6), missing CDR3, stop codons, out-of-frame junctions, or ambiguous translated residues. V3J clonotypes were defined as sequences sharing the same inferred V gene, J gene, and CDR3 amino acid sequence. Percentage overlap between repertoires was computed as shared unique clonotypes divided by the size of the smaller repertoire. Richness of each repertoire was evaluated using RTK rarefaction, the Chao1 estimator, and Recon v2.1 estimates of unobserved clonotypes. OLGA was used to compute generation probabilities for all TCRbeta clonotypes that the gDNA method yielded from a handful of donors. Drawn from immuneACCESS, this table holds only the in-frame rearrangements with V and J called that TCRdb kept. Clones are partly lost; checked studies trace under half to an unresolved V gene and leave the rest unexplained. V, J and clone size reflect that table, while D and trimming were determined from the DNA. Within this sample are under 2,500,000 clones, with about 94% of them counted one time only. The top ten hold 0.1% to 0.15% of the sample.

On this clone itself: This clone's antigen is unknown. The input lacks base qualities; no much larger clone sits a single base away.

CDR1 and CDR2, per the germline V gene, are SGHDT and YYEEEE. Trimming takes 1 base from V and 6 bases from J, and the germline ends sit 14 bases apart. The CDR3 measures 15 amino acids from cysteine to phenylalanine. Left in the record is the CDR3 DNA by itself, 45 bases read in frame from the first base. Healthy HIV-negative adults with no recently reported acute infections or vaccinations were included as donors. Only Caucasian adults living in Nashville, Tennessee, USA were represented among the donors. CD4+ T cells were enriched by magnetic negative selection, after which naive cells were positively selected on CD45RA and the negative fraction was taken as the memory subset. After blood collection by leukapheresis, PBMCs were isolated using Ficoll-Histopaque density gradient centrifugation and then cryopreserved in the vapor phase of liquid nitrogen. Analytical flow cytometry was used to check the purity and quantity of each magnetically sorted T cell population. Genomic DNA was isolated from every sorted fraction and measured by UV absorbance on a Nanodrop 2000c.

The specimen was naive CD4+ T cells sorted from blood. What the cell subset or site label conveys for this sample: CD45RA+ positively selected. The sequence joins TRBV5-6 to TRBJ2-4, and possibly TRBD1, on 5 matching bases. The origin of this receptor is a man aged 18 to 30 in good health. The CDR3 region has the sequence CASSLLGQGGNIQYF. The sequence in DNA is TGTGCCAGCAGCTTGTTGGGGCAGGGCGGAAACATTCAGTACTTC.